Shown below are 9 T cell receptor beta chains from a single sample sequenced in a study of cytomegalovirus exposure and HLA in healthy donors. PCR amplification relied on 60 Vbeta primers (plus 13 Jbeta primers). This table comes from immunoSEQ multiplex PCR, and its TCRdb copy is limited to in-frame clones, with some not included. Its clone listing holds 74,000 or so clones. The sequencing input was PBMCs. Receptors originate from a woman aged 60-75 years in good health and CMV-seronegative.

The rearrangement uses TRBV4-1 and TRBJ2-2, with TRBD2 matching 13 bases. This CDR3 is 17 amino acids long. With V trimmed by 1 base and J by 5 bases, 4 bases remained unmatched. The germline V gene has CDR1 MGHRA and CDR2 YSYEKL. The CDR3 here is CASSQGTSGSYTGELFF. CDR3 DNA sequence: TGCGCCAGCAGCCAAGGGACTAGCGGGAGTTATACCGGGGAGCTGTTTTTT.

The rearrangement uses TRBV10-3 and TRBJ1-1; D not resolved. The CDR3 consists of 14 residues. Germline V gene data show CDR1 as ENHRY and CDR2 as SYGVKD. The ends were cut back, 4 bases at V and 4 bases at J, with 13 bases in the middle. The CDR3 here is CAISVDGVSTEAFF. The CDR3 nucleotides read TGTGCCATCAGTGTAGACGGGGTGAGCACTGAAGCTTTCTTT.

The chain couples TRBV28 to TRBJ1-5, with 7 bases aligning to TRBD1. The trim removed 6 bases at V and 0 bases at J, leaving 8 bases unmatched. The CDR3 is 16 amino acids. Per germline, CDR1 MDHEN and CDR2 SYDVKM. CDR3 region: CASSPTGIGSNQPQHF. Here the CDR3 DNA reads TGTGCCAGCAGCCCGACAGGGATAGGTAGCAATCAGCCCCAGCATTTT.

The V and J genes are TRBV27 and TRBJ2-5; TRBD2 is a possible D gene (6 bases). Per germline, CDR1 MNHEY and CDR2 SMNVEV (reference sequence). The germline V and J ends were trimmed by 5 bases and 2 bases, with 15 bases remaining between them. CDR3 size: 15 residues. CDR3 protein: CASSPWVSGQETQYF. In nucleotides, the CDR3 is TGTGCCAGCAGTCCCTGGGTTAGCGGTCAAGAGACCCAGTACTTC.

The chain carries TRBV7-3 and TRBJ2-2, with TRBD2 matching 9 bases. This CDR3 has 13 amino acids. From germline, CDR1 is SGHTA and CDR2 FQGTGA. J lost 7 bases, V lost 5 bases, and 2 bases had no gene match. The CDR3 region is CASSLAGHGELFF. CDR3 sequence (DNA): TGTGCCAGCAGCCTAGCGGGGCACGGGGAGCTGTTTTTT. Supplemented by reference TRBV7-3 and TRBJ2-2, the full variable domain reads GAGVSQTPSNKVTEKGKYVELRCDPISGHTALYWYRQSLGQGPEFLIYFQGTGAADDSGLPNDRFFAVRPEGSVSTLKIQRTERGDSAVYLCASSLAGHGELFFGEGSRLTVL.

The CDR3 sequence: CASSQRTGEGYTF. The CDR3 DNA is TGTGCCAGCAGTCAACGGACAGGGGAGGGCTACACCTTC. This chain connects TRBV2 to TRBJ1-2, with 9 bases that match TRBD1. Looked up from germline, CDR1 is SNHLY and CDR2 is FYNNEI. The junction had 6 bases not matched to a gene; V was cut back by 5 bases and J by 8 bases. This CDR3 has 13 residues.

The chain links TRBV5-1 to TRBJ2-5; TRBD1 matches at 8 bases. The J call may be in error: the DNA end matches TRBJ2-7 better. The CDR3 is 14 amino acids. The V gene's germline CDR1 is SGHRS and CDR2 YFSETQ. The CDR3 reads CASSLAQGAHEQYF. DNA for the CDR3: TGCGCCAGCAGCTTGGCGCAGGGGGCACACGAGCAGTACTTC.

This chain joins TRBV5-1 and TRBJ2-1, with D tentatively TRBD2 (5 bases). This CDR3 contains 13 residues. Trimming left V 0 bases short and J 8 bases short, with 9 bases between. The germline V gene has CDR1 SGHRS and CDR2 YFSETQ. The CDR3 nucleotides read TGCGCCAGCAGCTTGGCCGGGGTTCATGAGCAGTTCTTC. Translating gives CASSLAGVHEQFF.

The V call is TRBV18, the J call TRBJ1-1; D is undetermined. Germline values: CDR1 KGHSH, CDR2 LQKENI. V was trimmed by 2 bases and J by 1 base, leaving 11 bases between them. The CDR3 sequence is 15 residues long. DNA of the CDR3: TGTGCCAGCTCACCATCTGCAGGATGGAACACTGAAGCTTTCTTT. Its translation: CASSPSAGWNTEAFF.